A selection of T cell receptor beta chains follows, all from one sample in a study of T cell repertoires in cytomegalovirus infection. These receptors have no identified antigens. MiXCR was run by TCRdb on the reads, yielding one entry per CDR3 protein. The sample records 650,000 to 850,000 distinct CDR3 sequences, 25% to 35% being singletons. Sequences were derived from cultured CD8+ T cells from PBMCs, sampled from culture after CMV antigen stimulation. These receptors were taken from a human donor in good health (CMV status not recorded). Some clones in this sample may be carry-over from other donors' samples. The CDR3 runs from the conserved cysteine through the conserved F or W. D genes are given only for firm matches. Size is stated for part of the rows, as once, few or many counts, or as a class when the clone is expanded.

TRBV20-1	TRBJ2-7	NA	NA	CSASPGGFLEYEQYF	TGCAGTGCTAGCCCTGGGGGCTTTTTGGAATACGAGCAGTACTTC
TRBV20-1	TRBJ1-5	NA	few	CSARDSESNQPQHF	TGCAGTGCTAGAGATTCGGAGAGCAATCAGCCCCAGCATTTT
TRBV4-1	TRBJ1-2	NA	NA	CASSQDLTAYGYTF	TGCGCCAGCAGCCAAGATCTGACAGCCTATGGCTACACCTTC
TRBV27	TRBJ1-2	NA	few	CASAEGQPIRGYTF	TGTGCCAGCGCCGAGGGCCAGCCTATCAGGGGCTACACCTTC
TRBV29-1	TRBJ1-2	TRBD1	NA	CSAEQGDGYTF	TGCAGCGCCGAACAGGGGGATGGCTACACCTTC
TRBV7-9	TRBJ1-1	TRBD1	NA	CASSWGQGANTEAFF	TGTGCCAGCAGCTGGGGTCAGGGGGCGAACACTGAAGCTTTCTTT
TRBV7-9	TRBJ2-1	NA	few	CASSPGHPSMNEQFF	TGTGCCAGCAGCCCGGGACATCCCTCGATGAATGAGCAGTTCTTC
TRBV7-6	TRBJ2-4	TRBD2	NA	CASSLAGTSESKDKNIQYF	TGTGCCAGCAGCTTAGCCGGGACTAGCGAGAGTAAAGACAAAAACATTCAGTACTTC
TRBV20-1	TRBJ1-1	NA	NA	CSAWNTEAFF	TGCAGTGCTTGGAACACTGAAGCTTTCTTT
TRBV6-2/TRBV6-3	TRBJ1-1	NA	NA	CASRPWTPRLTEAFF	TGTGCCAGCAGACCCTGGACACCAAGGCTCACTGAAGCTTTCTTT
TRBV5-6	TRBJ2-1	TRBD1	NA	CASSFYPGTGTQEQFF	TGTGCCAGCAGCTTTTATCCCGGGACAGGGACCCAGGAGCAGTTCTTC
TRBV6-6	TRBJ1-1	NA	few	CASISSGPFYTEAFF	TGTGCCAGCATTAGTTCGGGTCCGTTTTACACTGAAGCTTTCTTT
TRBV19	TRBJ1-2	TRBD1	NA	CASSIHGTAYGYTF	TGTGCCAGTAGTATCCACGGGACAGCTTATGGCTACACCTTC
TRBV7-9	TRBJ2-1	NA	few	CASSFEGVSYNEQFF	TGTGCCAGCAGCTTCGAAGGGGTCTCCTACAATGAGCAGTTCTTC
TRBV5-5	TRBJ2-1	TRBD1	few	CASSSPGQGFPYNEQFF	TGTGCCAGCAGCTCGCCGGGACAGGGGTTCCCCTACAATGAGCAGTTCTTC
TRBV19	TRBJ2-3	NA	NA	CASSIQKDTQYF	TGTGCCAGTAGTATTCAGAAGGATACGCAGTATTTT
TRBV6-5	TRBJ1-4	NA	NA	CASSYFGRSQLEEKLFF	TGTGCCAGCAGTTACTTCGGACGATCTCAACTGGAGGAAAAACTGTTTTTT
TRBV2	TRBJ1-1	NA	few	CASKKPNTEAFF	TGTGCCAGCAAGAAGCCCAACACTGAAGCTTTCTTT
TRBV4-2	TRBJ1-1	NA	NA	CASSQDQEGLSTKAFF	TGTGCCAGCAGCCAAGATCAGGAGGGACTATCAACTAAAGCTTTCTTT
TRBV25-1	TRBJ2-7	NA	few	CASTSSYEQYF	TGTGCCAGCACCAGCTCCTACGAGCAGTACTTC
TRBV4-1	TRBJ1-2	TRBD1	few	CASSHQSGQGLYGYTF	TGCGCCAGCAGCCATCAGTCGGGACAGGGATTATATGGCTACACCTTC
TRBV12-3/TRBV12-4	TRBJ1-6	TRBD1	few	CASSPDRVGSPLHF	TGTGCCAGCAGTCCTGACAGGGTGGGTTCACCCCTCCACTTT
TRBV10-3	TRBJ2-3	NA	few	CAISDSGRGSYTDTQYF	TGTGCCATCAGTGATTCCGGCAGGGGAAGTTATACAGATACGCAGTATTTT
TRBV4-1	TRBJ2-1	NA	few	CASSPREGGHNEQFF	TGCGCCAGCAGCCCTAGGGAGGGGGGTCACAATGAGCAGTTCTTC
TRBV5-6	TRBJ2-5	NA	NA	CASRPPGLEEAQYF	TGTGCCAGCAGGCCCCCGGGACTGGAAGAGGCCCAGTACTTC
TRBV20-1	TRBJ2-3	NA	once	CSASSRAGPDTQYF	TGCAGTGCTAGTTCTAGGGCAGGTCCAGATACGCAGTATTTT
TRBV27	TRBJ2-2	TRBD2	few	CASTGLAANTGELFF	TGTGCCAGCACCGGACTAGCGGCGAACACCGGGGAGCTGTTTTTT
TRBV6-2/TRBV6-3	TRBJ2-1	TRBD1	NA	CASTDRGSYNEQFF	TGTGCCAGCACCGACAGGGGTTCCTACAATGAGCAGTTCTTC
TRBV6-6	TRBJ2-7	NA	NA	CASSYPTGYEQYF	TGTGCCAGCAGTTACCCGACAGGCTACGAGCAGTACTTC
TRBV6-2/TRBV6-3	TRBJ2-1	NA	NA	CASSYPEGARSSYNEQFF	TGTGCCAGCAGTTACCCGGAGGGGGCCAGAAGCTCCTACAATGAGCAGTTCTTC
TRBV6-6	TRBJ2-6	NA	NA	CASSWWEAGANVLTF	TGTGCCAGCAGTTGGTGGGAGGCTGGGGCCAACGTCCTGACTTTC
TRBV28	TRBJ1-5	TRBD1	NA	CASSLWAGGQPQHF	TGTGCCAGCAGTTTATGGGCAGGGGGCCAGCCCCAGCATTTT
TRBV4-1	TRBJ2-1	NA	NA	CASSQDGRGADNEQFF	TGCGCCAGCAGCCAAGATGGCAGGGGGGCCGACAATGAGCAGTTCTTC
TRBV6-6	TRBJ1-1	NA	few	CASSYTLGKTEAFF	TGTGCCAGCAGTTACACCCTGGGGAAGACTGAAGCTTTCTTT
TRBV19	TRBJ2-2	NA	NA	CASSFATSTGELFF	TGTGCCAGTAGTTTCGCAACAAGCACCGGGGAGCTGTTTTTT
TRBV4-1	TRBJ1-1	NA	few	CASSQRVGQPNTEAFF	TGCGCCAGCAGCCAGCGAGTCGGACAGCCGAACACTGAAGCTTTCTTT
TRBV2	TRBJ2-1	NA	NA	CARIQGNVAIF	TGTGCCAGGATACAGGGTAACGTGGCGATCTTC
TRBV6-2/TRBV6-3	TRBJ2-1	TRBD1	NA	CASTNRGLNEQFF	TGTGCCAGCACTAACAGGGGGCTTAATGAGCAGTTCTTC